One sample yielded the 10 T cell receptor beta chains listed below, sequenced in a study of beta chain features in type 1 diabetes. The isolated RNA, all of it, was reverse transcribed, so expressed TCRB transcripts were what got sequenced. This table comes from immunoSEQ multiplex PCR, and its TCRdb copy is limited to in-frame clones, with some not included. The repertoire holds roughly 140,000 clones, with under 60% as singletons. Material: Tregs from blood. The receptors shown here come from a man younger than 30 in good health.

The chain has TRBV5-1 and TRBJ2-3; 10 nucleotides line up with TRBD2. This CDR3 has 15 residues. Trimming removed 3 bases from V and 8 bases from J; junction bases left unmatched: 9. Per the germline V gene, CDR1 is SGHRS and CDR2 is YFSETQ. The CDR3 sequence: CASSSGLAVGGTQYF. CDR3 coding DNA: TGCGCCAGCAGCTCCGGACTAGCGGTGGGGGGTACGCAGTATTTT.

The CDR3 here is CASNYRDRGYEQYF. The CDR3 DNA follows: TGTGCCAGTAATTACCGGGACAGGGGCTACGAGCAGTACTTC. The rearrangement links TRBV6-1 to TRBJ2-7; 10 bases line up with TRBD1. In germline, CDR1 is MNHNS, CDR2 SASEGT. This CDR3 comprises 14 residues. Trimming removed 9 bases from V and 3 bases from J; junction bases left unmatched: 8.

This clone was seen a few times. The chain employs TRBV7-9 and TRBJ1-3; 9 bases match TRBD1. With 5 bases clipped from V and 0 bases from J, the junction kept 11 bases outside the gene matches. From germline, CDR1 is SEHNR and CDR2 FQNEAQ (reference sequence). The CDR3 loop spans 18 amino acids. CDR3 in amino acids: CASSDRDRVVFSGNTIYF. The CDR3 nucleotides read TGTGCCAGCAGCGACCGGGACAGGGTAGTCTTCTCTGGAAACACCATATATTTT.

J is TRBJ1-6 and V is TRBV11-2; TRBD1 aligns across 9 bases. Germline CDR1 reads SGHAT; CDR2 reads FQNNGV. Germline trimming cut 0 bases from V and 9 bases from J; bases unmatched to any gene: 3. This CDR3 contains 15 residues. The chain's CDR3 is CASSLEGTGSSPLHF. In DNA form, the CDR3 reads TGTGCCAGCAGCTTAGAGGGGACAGGGTCTTCACCCCTCCACTTT.

The genes are TRBV19 and TRBJ2-3, with D perhaps TRBD2 (5 bases). V was shortened by 6 bases and J by 8 bases, with 18 bases between the two germline ends. The CDR3 consists of 14 residues. Germline-derived CDR1 and CDR2 are LNHDA and SQIVND (reference sequence). For the CDR3, the DNA is TGTGCCAGTAGACCGCTAGCATCCGAGCTTACGCAGTATTTT. Translated: CASRPLASELTQYF.

This sequence joins TRBV4-1 and TRBJ1-4; 7 positions agree with TRBD1. Germline lookup yields CDR1 MGHRA and CDR2 YSYEKL. This CDR3 region has 15 residues. The J segment lost 8 bases and the V segment lost 2 bases, leaving 8 bases of the junction unmatched. CDR3: CASSQPQGRREKLFF. The DNA of the CDR3 is TGCGCCAGCAGCCAACCACAGGGGAGGAGGGAAAAACTGTTTTTT.

V usage is TRBV4-3 and J usage is TRBJ1-2, with a weak D call TRBD1 (5 bases). Trimming took 2 bases from V and 4 from J, leaving 14 bases between them. The CDR3 length is 15 residues. The germline CDR1 and CDR2 sequences are LGHNA and YSLEER. CDR3 sequence reads: CASSQMIMGGYGYTF. The DNA for the CDR3 is TGCGCCAGCAGCCAAATGATAATGGGGGGCTATGGCTACACCTTC.

V is TRBV6-5 and J is TRBJ1-5; possible D gene TRBD1, 5 bases. Between the trimmed V and J ends, which lost 2 bases and 0 bases, there was a span of 8 bases. The CDR3 has 15 residues. CDR1 and CDR2 from the germline V gene are MNHEY and SVGAGI. The CDR3 DNA follows: TGTGCCAGCAGTTACGGCAGGGTTAGCAATCAGCCCCAGCATTTT. This encodes CASSYGRVSNQPQHF.

This chain joins TRBV13 and TRBJ2-7; 7 positions agree with TRBD2. Losses at the gene ends were 3 bases for V and 7 bases for J; bases not matched to a gene: 3. Germline V gene lookup returns CDR1 PRHDT and CDR2 FYEKMQ (reference sequence). This CDR3 spans 12 amino acids. CDR3 nucleotide sequence: TGTGCCAGCAGCTTCGGACTAGTTGAGCAGTACTTC. This sequence encodes CASSFGLVEQYF. Full variable domain (remainder filled in from reference TRBV13 and TRBJ2-7): AAGVIQSPRHLIKEKRETATLKCYPIPRHDTVYWYQQGPGQDPQFLISFYEKMQSDKGSIPDRFSAQQFSDYHSELNMSSLELGDSALYFCASSFGLVEQYFGPGTRLTVT.

The chain uses TRBV28 and TRBJ2-5, with a weak D call TRBD2 (5 bases). The V gene lost 6 bases and the J gene lost 7 bases, with 15 bases spanning the gap. Germline V gene sequence: CDR1 MDHEN, CDR2 SYDVKM. This CDR3 has 13 residues. CDR3 sequence (DNA): TGTGCCAGCAGCCCCGGAGGTCGGGGGACCCAGTACTTC. Amino acid sequence: CASSPGGRGTQYF.